This TCR beta chain was recovered during a study of T cells in Graves' hyperthyroidism and ophthalmopathy. RNA transcripts provided the source from which TCR beta CDR3 regions were amplified. TCR CDR3 underwent first-round RT-PCR with the HTBI primer set. One entry per CDR3 protein, called by TCRdb with MiXCR from the multiplex PCR reads. Of hundreds of thousands of distinct CDR3 sequences listed, around 15% are singletons. The trim removed 4 bases at V and 7 bases at J, leaving 6 bases unmatched. Germline loops: CDR1 PRHDT, CDR2 FYEKMQ (reference sequence). The CDR3 is 14 residues long. This clonotype turned up a few times.

The sequencing input was blood. This clonotype was sampled from a man aged 50-60 years with Graves' ophthalmopathy. The V and J genes are TRBV13 and TRBJ2-1, with 8 nucleotides matching TRBD2. CDR3 sequence: CASSSGTSRNEQFF. As DNA, the CDR3 is TGTGCCAGCAGCTCGGGGACTAGTCGAAATGAGCAGTTCTTC.